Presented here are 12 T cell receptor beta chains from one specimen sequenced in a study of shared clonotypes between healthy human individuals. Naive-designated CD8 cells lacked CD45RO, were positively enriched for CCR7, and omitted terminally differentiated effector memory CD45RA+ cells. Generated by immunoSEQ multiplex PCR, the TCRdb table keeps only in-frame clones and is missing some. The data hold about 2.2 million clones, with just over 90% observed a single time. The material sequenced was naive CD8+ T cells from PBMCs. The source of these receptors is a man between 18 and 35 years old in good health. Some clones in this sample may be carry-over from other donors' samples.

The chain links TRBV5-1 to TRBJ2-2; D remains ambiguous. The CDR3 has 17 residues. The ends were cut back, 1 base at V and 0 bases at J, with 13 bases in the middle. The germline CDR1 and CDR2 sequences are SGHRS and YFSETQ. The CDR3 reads CASSLIFLPTNTGELFF. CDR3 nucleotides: TGCGCCAGCAGCTTGATTTTTCTTCCTACGAACACCGGGGAGCTGTTTTTT.

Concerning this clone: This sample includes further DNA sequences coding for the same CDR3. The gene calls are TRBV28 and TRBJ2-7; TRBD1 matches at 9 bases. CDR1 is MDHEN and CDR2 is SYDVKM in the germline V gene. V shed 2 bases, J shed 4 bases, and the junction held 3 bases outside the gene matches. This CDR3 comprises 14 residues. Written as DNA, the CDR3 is TGTGCCAGCAGTTTAGGGACAGGGTTTTACGAGCAGTACTTC. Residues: CASSLGTGFYEQYF.

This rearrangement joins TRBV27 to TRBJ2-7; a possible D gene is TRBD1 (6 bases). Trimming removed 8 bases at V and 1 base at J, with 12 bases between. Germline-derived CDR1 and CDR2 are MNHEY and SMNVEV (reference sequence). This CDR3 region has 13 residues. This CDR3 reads CASGRDISYEQYF. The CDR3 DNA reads TGTGCCAGCGGAAGGGACATTTCCTACGAGCAGTACTTC.

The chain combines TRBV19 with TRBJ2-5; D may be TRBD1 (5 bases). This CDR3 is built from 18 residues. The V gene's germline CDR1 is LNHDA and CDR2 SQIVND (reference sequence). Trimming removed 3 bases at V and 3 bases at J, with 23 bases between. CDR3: CASSMELAGGHQEETQYF. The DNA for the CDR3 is TGTGCCAGTAGTATGGAATTGGCTGGCGGACATCAGGAAGAGACCCAGTACTTC.

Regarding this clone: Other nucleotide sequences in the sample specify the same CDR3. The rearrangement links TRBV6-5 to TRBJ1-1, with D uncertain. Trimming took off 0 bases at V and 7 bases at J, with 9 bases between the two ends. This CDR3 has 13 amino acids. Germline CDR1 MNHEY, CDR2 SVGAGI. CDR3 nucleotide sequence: TGTGCCAGCAGTTACTCGTCGGGCGATGAAGCTTTCTTT. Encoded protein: CASSYSSGDEAFF.

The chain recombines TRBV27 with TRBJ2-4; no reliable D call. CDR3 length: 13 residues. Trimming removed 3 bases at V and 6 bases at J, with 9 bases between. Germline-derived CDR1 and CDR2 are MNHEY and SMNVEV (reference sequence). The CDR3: CASSLLGGNIQYF. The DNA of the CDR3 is TGTGCCAGCAGTTTGCTGGGTGGAAACATTCAGTACTTC.

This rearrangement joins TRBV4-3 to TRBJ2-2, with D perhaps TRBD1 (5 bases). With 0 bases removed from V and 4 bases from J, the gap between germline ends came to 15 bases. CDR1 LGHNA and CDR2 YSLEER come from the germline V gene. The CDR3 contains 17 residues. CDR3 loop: CASSQDRGGQATGELFF. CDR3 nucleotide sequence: TGCGCCAGCAGCCAAGATAGGGGCGGCCAGGCCACCGGGGAGCTGTTTTTT.

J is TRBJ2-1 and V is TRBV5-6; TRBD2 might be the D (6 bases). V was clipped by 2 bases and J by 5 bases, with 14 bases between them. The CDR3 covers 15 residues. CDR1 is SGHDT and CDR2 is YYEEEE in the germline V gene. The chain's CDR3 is CASSLRGTANNEQFF. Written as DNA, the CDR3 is TGTGCCAGCAGCTTAAGAGGGACTGCCAACAATGAGCAGTTCTTC.

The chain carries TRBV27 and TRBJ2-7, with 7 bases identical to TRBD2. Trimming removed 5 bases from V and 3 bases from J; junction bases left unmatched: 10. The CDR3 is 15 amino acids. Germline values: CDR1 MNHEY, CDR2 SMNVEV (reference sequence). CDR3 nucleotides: TGTGCCAGCAGTCCCTCGAGCGGGATTCGCTACGAGCAGTACTTC. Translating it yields CASSPSSGIRYEQYF.

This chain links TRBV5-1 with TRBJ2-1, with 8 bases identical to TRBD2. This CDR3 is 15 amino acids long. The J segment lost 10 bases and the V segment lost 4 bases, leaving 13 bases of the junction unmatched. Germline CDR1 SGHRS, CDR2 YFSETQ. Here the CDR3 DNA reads TGCGCCAGCAGCCCCTCGCGAGCGGGAGAGGGGGAGCAGTTCTTC. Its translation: CASSPSRAGEGEQFF.

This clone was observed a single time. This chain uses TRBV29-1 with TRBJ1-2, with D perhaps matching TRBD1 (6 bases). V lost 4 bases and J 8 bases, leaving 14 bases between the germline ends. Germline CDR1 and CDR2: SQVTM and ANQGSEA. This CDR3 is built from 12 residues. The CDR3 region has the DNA TGCAGCGTTGTTGGGGGGCTTAGCGGCTACACCTTC. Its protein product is CSVVGGLSGYTF.

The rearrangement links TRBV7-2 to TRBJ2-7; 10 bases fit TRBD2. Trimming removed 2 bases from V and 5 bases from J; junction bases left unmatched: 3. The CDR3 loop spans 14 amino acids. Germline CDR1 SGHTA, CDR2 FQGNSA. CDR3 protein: CASSLILAGDEQYF. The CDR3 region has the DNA TGTGCCAGCAGCTTAATCCTAGCGGGAGACGAGCAGTACTTC.